The 11 T cell receptor beta chains below come from one sample, sequenced in a study of blood T cell repertoires in COVID-19. The table came from immunoSEQ multiplex PCR; TCRdb's copy has only in-frame clones and leaves some out. Seen here are tens of thousands of clones, around 88% observed once, and the top ten hold approximately 13%. Material: peripheral blood. These receptors all come from a man aged 70-80 years with active or convalescent COVID-19.

DNA of the CDR3: TGCAGTGCTAGTTCAGCGGGAGGGACTTTTGAGCAGTACTTC. Amino acid sequence: CSASSAGGTFEQYF. The chain links TRBV20-1 to TRBJ2-7; 10 bases map to TRBD2. Per the germline V gene, CDR1 is DFQATT and CDR2 is SNEGSKA (reference sequence). Trimming removed 3 bases from V and 7 bases from J; junction bases left unmatched: 9. This CDR3 has 14 amino acids.

The rearrangement uses TRBV5-1 and TRBJ2-1; 13 positions agree with TRBD2. Germline CDR1 reads SGHRS; CDR2 reads YFSETQ. The CDR3 length is 16 residues. Trimming cost V 0 bases and J 9 bases; bases outside gene matches: 6. The CDR3 region has the DNA TGCGCCAGCAGCTTGGGGACTAGCGGGAGAGGTGGTGAGCAGTTCTTC. It translates to CASSLGTSGRGGEQFF.

The CDR3 spells CASSPLRGGKYNEQFF. CDR3 bases: TGTGCCAGCAGCCCGCTTCGGGGCGGGAAATACAATGAGCAGTTCTTC. The V call is TRBV5-5, the J call TRBJ2-1, with a tentative D call TRBD2 (6 bases). Trimming stripped 4 bases from V and 4 bases from J, with 18 bases between. Looked up from germline, CDR1 is SGHKS and CDR2 is YYEKEE (reference sequence). The CDR3 length is 16 residues.

The chain joins TRBV5-6 to TRBJ1-6; TRBD1 is a possible D gene (5 bases). The V gene lost 7 bases and the J gene lost 13 bases, with 15 bases spanning the gap. Germline CDR1 SGHDT, CDR2 YYEEEE. The CDR3 covers 12 residues. The CDR3: CASRTGGSPLHF. The CDR3 bases are TGTGCCAGCCGAACGGGGGGGTCCCCCCTCCACTTT.

The rearrangement uses TRBV7-8 and TRBJ2-7, with D unclear. This CDR3 spans 13 amino acids. In germline, CDR1 is SGHVS, CDR2 FQNEAQ. The V and J ends lost 1 base and 3 bases respectively, with 7 bases between them. CDR3 coding DNA: TGTGCCAGCAGCTTAGTTTTTAGCTACGAGCAGTACTTC. Encoded protein: CASSLVFSYEQYF.

About this clone itself: In the same sample, other DNA sequences code for this CDR3. This chain uses TRBV7-2 with TRBJ2-2; D possibly corresponds to TRBD1 (5 bases). The CDR3 consists of 14 residues. V was cut by 2 bases and J by 1 base, with 5 bases left in between. Germline-derived CDR1 and CDR2 are SGHTA and FQGNSA. The CDR3 is CASSLTGNTGELFF. In DNA, the CDR3 is TGTGCCAGCAGCTTAACAGGGAACACCGGGGAGCTGTTTTTT. Using reference TRBV7-2 and TRBJ2-2 for the parts outside the CDR3, the full variable domain is GAGVSQSPSNKVTEKGKDVELRCDPISGHTALYWYRQSLGQGLEFLIYFQGNSAPDKSGLPSDRFSAERTGGSVSTLTIQRTQQEDSAVYLCASSLTGNTGELFFGEGSRLTVL.

V gene TRBV7-9 combines with J gene TRBJ1-6, with 9 bases matching TRBD1. The J segment lost 7 bases and the V segment lost 5 bases, leaving 6 bases of the junction unmatched. Germline V gene data show CDR1 as SEHNR and CDR2 as FQNEAQ (reference sequence). The CDR3 sequence is 15 residues long. CDR3 protein: CASSPAGQGNSPLHF. The CDR3 bases are TGTGCCAGCAGCCCGGCGGGACAGGGAAATTCACCCCTCCACTTT.

The genes are TRBV6-5 and TRBJ2-3, with 10 bases identical to TRBD2. Germline V gene data show CDR1 as MNHEY and CDR2 as SVGAGI. V dropped 6 bases and J dropped 1; count of bases not matched to a gene: 4. This CDR3 contains 15 residues. The CDR3 nucleotides are TGTGCCAGCAGCAGCGGGACTAGCGGCACAGATACGCAGTATTTT. This translates into CASSSGTSGTDTQYF.

The rearrangement uses TRBV19 and TRBJ1-4; 7 bases agree with TRBD1. This CDR3 contains 14 residues. Germline CDR1 is LNHDA and CDR2 is SQIVND (reference sequence). The J segment lost 4 bases and the V segment lost 8 bases, leaving 7 bases of the junction unmatched. CDR3 DNA: TGTGCCAGTCGACCGGGACAGAATAATGAAAAACTGTTTTTT. Translating it yields CASRPGQNNEKLFF.

V usage is TRBV7-3 and J usage is TRBJ1-5; D possibly corresponds to TRBD1 (5 bases). From germline, CDR1 is SGHTA and CDR2 FQGTGA. This CDR3 contains 17 residues. V shed 1 base and J shed 3 bases, with 16 bases lying between them. CDR3 amino acids: CASSLRDQGGDNQPQHF. In nucleotides, the CDR3 is TGTGCCAGCAGCTTAAGGGACCAGGGAGGGGACAATCAGCCCCAGCATTTT.

V gene TRBV19 combines with J gene TRBJ2-1, with TRBD2 identical over 9 bases. The junction had 23 bases not matched to a gene; V was cut back by 5 bases and J by 9 bases. This CDR3 contains 19 residues. Germline V lookup: CDR1 LNHDA, CDR2 SQIVND (reference sequence). The DNA for the CDR3 is TGTGCCAGTAGTGTAGGCAGGGGTAGCGGGAGATGGTTACGGGGTGAGCAGTTCTTC. Its protein product is CASSVGRGSGRWLRGEQFF.